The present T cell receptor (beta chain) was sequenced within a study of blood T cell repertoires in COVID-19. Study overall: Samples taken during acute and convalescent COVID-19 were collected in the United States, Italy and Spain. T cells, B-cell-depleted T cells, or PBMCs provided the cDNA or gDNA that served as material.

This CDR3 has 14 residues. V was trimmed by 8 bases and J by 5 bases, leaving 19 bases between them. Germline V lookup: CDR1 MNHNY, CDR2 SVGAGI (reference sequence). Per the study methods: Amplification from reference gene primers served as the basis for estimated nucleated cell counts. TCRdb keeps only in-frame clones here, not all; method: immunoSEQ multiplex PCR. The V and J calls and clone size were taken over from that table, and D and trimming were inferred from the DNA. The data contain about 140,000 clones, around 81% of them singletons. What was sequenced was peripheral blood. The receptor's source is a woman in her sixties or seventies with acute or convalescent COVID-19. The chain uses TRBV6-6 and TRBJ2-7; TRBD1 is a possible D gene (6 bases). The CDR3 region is CASSKLMTGDEQYF. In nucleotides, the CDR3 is TGTGCCAGCTCCAAGCTCATGACAGGCGACGAGCAGTACTTC.